These 29 T cell receptor beta chains originate from one sample sequenced in a study of blood T cells in healthy people across ages. A J-beta primer mix and a sample-barcoded 5' primer were used in a second PCR of about 7 to 12 cycles. Each CDR3 protein gets one entry after TCRdb re-called the 5' RACE reads with MiXCR. The sample consists of some 1,800,000 distinct CDR3 sequences, more than 35% of them appearing once. What was sequenced was blood. The receptor source for this set is a human donor in good health.

The rearrangement uses TRBV18 and TRBJ2-1; TRBD2 aligns across 9 bases. This CDR3 contains 16 residues. The V gene end was trimmed by 3 bases and the J gene end by 1 base; junction bases not matched to a gene: 4. Germline lookup yields CDR1 KGHSH and CDR2 LQKENI. The CDR3, as DNA: TGTGCCAGCTCACCTTGGCGGGGGGGTTCCTACAATGAGCAGTTCTTC. Translation: CASSPWRGGSYNEQFF.

The chain couples TRBV12-3 or TRBV12-4 to TRBJ1-6; D gene uncertain. The CDR3 extends over 12 amino acids. V dropped 4 bases and J dropped 13 bases, with 11 bases sitting between them. The CDR3 sequence is CASSSSGLPLHF. The CDR3 coding sequence is TGTGCCAGCAGTTCAAGTGGTCTCCCCCTCCACTTT.

The CDR3 DNA is TGTGCCAGCAGTTACAGTCGTGCTAGCGGCTCCTACGAGCAGTACTTC. It encodes CASSYSRASGSYEQYF. The J gene is TRBJ2-7, the V gene TRBV6-2 or TRBV6-3, with 7 bases lining up with TRBD2. Trimming at V came to 2 bases and at J to 0 bases, leaving 7 bases not matched to a gene. This CDR3 contains 16 residues. The germline CDR1 and CDR2 sequences are MNHEY and SVGEGT.

This clonotype was observed a few times. The rearrangement uses TRBV6-2 or TRBV6-3 and TRBJ2-5; D is perhaps TRBD2 (6 bases). The V end was cut by 2 bases, the J end by 4 bases, with 17 bases between. Germline CDR1 and CDR2: MNHEY and SVGEGT. The CDR3 extends over 16 amino acids. The CDR3 nucleotides read TGTGCCAGCAGTTACCAAACAACTAGCTCCCCAGAGACCCAGTACTTC. Translating gives CASSYQTTSSPETQYF.

The V gene is TRBV4-1, the J gene TRBJ1-5, with 10 bases aligning to TRBD1. V shed 5 bases, J shed 3 bases, and the junction held 4 bases outside the gene matches. The CDR3 covers 15 residues. Germline V gene lookup returns CDR1 MGHRA and CDR2 YSYEKL. CDR3 sequence (DNA): TGCGCCAGCAGCATAAGACAGGGGGCCAATCAGCCCCAGCATTTT. Amino acids: CASSIRQGANQPQHF.

The V and J genes are TRBV7-8 and TRBJ2-2, with 9 positions matching TRBD1. V shed 7 bases and J 4 bases; nucleotides not matched to a gene: 10. The CDR3 has 16 residues. Germline assignment: CDR1 SGHVS and CDR2 FQNEAQ. Here the CDR3 DNA reads TGTGCCAGCAACCCTATCGGGACAGGGAGCACCGGGGAGCTGTTTTTT. Encoded protein: CASNPIGTGSTGELFF.

This clonotype has just a few counts. J is TRBJ1-2 and V is TRBV20-1; the D gene is possibly TRBD1 (5 bases). The CDR3 is 14 amino acids. CDR1 and CDR2 from the germline V gene are DFQATT and SNEGSKA (reference sequence). With 1 base removed from V and 4 bases from J, the gap between germline ends came to 13 bases. The CDR3, as DNA: TGCAGTGCTAGAGGCGCGGGGGTGGGCTATGGCTACACCTTC. Protein sequence: CSARGAGVGYGYTF.

This clonotype was counted between two and nine times. The chain joins TRBV6-6 to TRBJ2-1; D may match TRBD1 or TRBD2 (5 bases each). The V and J ends lost 6 bases and 6 bases respectively, with 15 bases between them. The germline CDR1 and CDR2 sequences are MNHNY and SVGAGI (reference sequence). CDR3 length equals 14 residues. CDR3 nucleotide sequence: TGTGCCAGCAGCAACCAGGGTGGGGGCAATGAGCAGTTCTTC. Its translation is CASSNQGGGNEQFF.

This clonotype was detected only a few times. The chain combines TRBV4-1 with TRBJ1-5; tentative D call: TRBD1 (5 bases). Germline values: CDR1 MGHRA, CDR2 YSYEKL. The CDR3 length is 13 residues. V was pared by 1 base and J by 5 bases, with 6 bases between. CDR3 residues: CASSQARDQPQHF. The CDR3 DNA reads as TGCGCCAGCAGCCAAGCCAGGGATCAGCCCCAGCATTTT.

The V call is TRBV4-1, the J call TRBJ2-3, with TRBD2 as a possible D gene (5 bases). There are 14 residues in the CDR3. The ends were cut back, 4 bases at V and 4 bases at J, with 12 bases in the middle. Germline assignment: CDR1 MGHRA and CDR2 YSYEKL. The CDR3 nucleotides read TGCGCCAGCAGCCCCGATACGGAGGCAGATACGCAGTATTTT. This encodes CASSPDTEADTQYF.

The rearrangement links TRBV12-3 or TRBV12-4 to TRBJ1-2; tentatively, D is TRBD1 (6 bases). The CDR3 has 16 amino acids. The germline V and J ends were trimmed by 6 bases and 4 bases, with 21 bases remaining between them. CDR3 sequence (DNA): TGTGCCAGCAGCCCTGATTCTGGGGGCCCGCTCTATGGCTACACCTTC. Amino acid sequence: CASSPDSGGPLYGYTF.

This chain uses TRBV12-5 with TRBJ2-7; D might be TRBD2 (5 bases). This CDR3 has 16 residues. V was trimmed by 2 bases and J by 10 bases, leaving 24 bases between them. Germline V CDR1 and CDR2: LGHNT, FRNRAP. The CDR3 reads CASGLFPDGSDPGQYF. In DNA, the CDR3 is TGTGCTAGTGGTTTGTTCCCGGACGGTTCGGATCCGGGACAGTACTTC.

This sequence joins TRBV5-1 and TRBJ2-7; D is perhaps TRBD1 (6 bases). The CDR3 consists of 15 residues. The germline V gene encodes CDR1 SGHRS and CDR2 YFSETQ. Trimming left V 0 bases short and J 4 bases short, with 14 bases between. The CDR3 nucleotides read TGCGCCAGCAGCTTGGCCCGCAGGGGTGGTTACGAGCAGTACTTC. Translating it yields CASSLARRGGYEQYF. The entire variable domain, with the rest obtained from reference TRBV5-1 and TRBJ2-7, is as follows: KAGVTQTPRYLIKTRGQQVTLSCSPISGHRSVSWYQQTPGQGLQFLFEYFSETQRNKGNFPGRFSGRQFSNSRSEMNVSTLELGDSALYLCASSLARRGGYEQYFGPGTRLTVT.

CDR3 sequence reads: CASSKGPYGYTF. As DNA, the CDR3 is TGTGCCAGCAGTAAAGGGCCGTATGGCTACACCTTC. The chain couples TRBV6-6 to TRBJ1-2, with D hard to call. The CDR3 has 12 amino acids. Germline V lookup: CDR1 MNHNY, CDR2 SVGAGI (reference sequence). Trimming pared 5 bases from V and 5 bases from J, leaving 9 bases between.

This clonotype has more than one count but fewer than ten. This chain uses TRBV12-3 or TRBV12-4 with TRBJ1-6; D ambiguous. V lost 3 bases to trimming and J lost 10 bases, with 16 bases between them. This CDR3 region has 15 residues. CDR3 DNA: TGTGCCAGCAGTTTGGGCGGCGCCGGAGCCTCACCCCTCCACTTT. Protein: CASSLGGAGASPLHF.

The chain recombines TRBV5-1 with TRBJ2-3; 8 bases line up with TRBD2. Germline CDR1 SGHRS, CDR2 YFSETQ. The V segment lost 4 bases and the J segment 2 bases; nucleotides outside the gene matches: 15. CDR3 length equals 18 residues. The CDR3 loop reads CASSPRVVSGEPTDTQYF. The CDR3 DNA sequence: TGCGCCAGCAGCCCCAGGGTAGTTAGCGGGGAGCCCACAGATACGCAGTATTTT. Filled out from reference TRBV5-1 and TRBJ2-3, the complete variable domain reads KAGVTQTPRYLIKTRGQQVTLSCSPISGHRSVSWYQQTPGQGLQFLFEYFSETQRNKGNFPGRFSGRQFSNSRSEMNVSTLELGDSALYLCASSPRVVSGEPTDTQYFGPGTRLTVL.

There are many counts of this clonotype. The junction differs from germline at one of its ends, possibly a read error. The V gene is TRBV5-1, the J gene TRBJ1-2; a possible D gene is TRBD1 (6 bases). This CDR3 region has 13 residues. Looked up from germline, CDR1 is SGHRS and CDR2 is YFSETQ. CDR3 sequence: CASSSTGSYGYTF. CDR3 sequence (DNA): TGTGCCAGCAGCTCTACAGGGTCTTATGGCTACACCTTC.

The J gene is TRBJ1-1, the V gene TRBV20-1; TRBD1 aligns across 7 bases. The CDR3 is made up of 13 amino acids. V lost 1 base to trimming and J lost 8 bases; unmatched junction nucleotides: 7. Germline V lookup: CDR1 DFQATT, CDR2 SNEGSKA (reference sequence). This CDR3 reads CSARVQPGQEAFF. The CDR3 region has the DNA TGCAGTGCTAGAGTCCAACCGGGACAGGAAGCTTTCTTT.

The chain joins TRBV6-5 to TRBJ2-7; 7 bases agree with TRBD1. Germline trimming cut 0 bases from V and 5 bases from J; bases unmatched to any gene: 7. This CDR3 comprises 15 residues. Per germline, CDR1 MNHEY and CDR2 SVGAGI. The CDR3 loop reads CASSYSIEGADEQYF. The CDR3 nucleotides are TGTGCCAGCAGTTACTCGATTGAGGGGGCAGACGAGCAGTACTTC.

This clonotype came up a few times. One junction end does not reproduce the germline sequence, and a read error may be involved. The chain joins TRBV20-1 to TRBJ1-2; D is unresolved. CDR3 size: 11 residues. Germline CDR1 DFQATT, CDR2 SNEGSKA (reference sequence). CDR3 DNA: TGCCGTGCTAAACTCGGATATGGCTACACCTTC. Translating gives CRAKLGYGYTF.

The chain is built from TRBV13 and TRBJ2-4; D perhaps matches TRBD2 (6 bases). The J call is uncertain, as TRBJ2-5 better fits the DNA end. In germline, CDR1 is PRHDT, CDR2 FYEKMQ (reference sequence). The CDR3 has 14 residues. The CDR3 coding sequence is TGTGCCAGCAGCGCCCCCCCCCGGGGGGAGACCCAGTACTTC. Its translation: CASSAPPRGETQYF.

This clonotype was counted between two and nine times. This chain links TRBV28 with TRBJ1-4; 8 bases line up with TRBD1. With V trimmed by 0 bases and J by 7 bases, 10 bases remained unmatched. CDR1 and CDR2 from the germline V gene are MDHEN and SYDVKM. The length of the CDR3 is 17 residues. CDR3 bases: TGTGCCAGCAGTTTATGGGAGGTCATCGGGACAGGTGAAAAACTGTTTTTT. It translates to CASSLWEVIGTGEKLFF.

This clonotype was counted a few times. One junction end disagrees with the germline gene, perhaps due to a read error. The chain employs TRBV7-2 and TRBJ2-1; D gene ambiguous. Per the germline V gene, CDR1 is SGHTA and CDR2 is FQGNSA. The length of the CDR3 is 13 residues. Here the CDR3 DNA reads TGTGCCAGCAGGCTCACGACATACAGTGAGCAGTTCTTC. It encodes CASRLTTYSEQFF.

This clonotype was counted only a few times. The V call is TRBV7-3, the J call TRBJ2-1; TRBD2 matches at 7 bases. The CDR3 extends over 14 amino acids. The trim removed 5 bases at V and 8 bases at J, leaving 9 bases unmatched. CDR1 is SGHTA, CDR2 FQGTGA, per germline. The CDR3 sequence: CASSPTGGGDEQFF. CDR3 coding DNA: TGTGCCAGCAGCCCCACCGGTGGGGGGGATGAGCAGTTCTTC.

This clonotype occurred once. The gene calls are TRBV4-1 and TRBJ2-7; D ambiguous. The CDR3 loop spans 14 amino acids. The germline V gene encodes CDR1 MGHRA and CDR2 YSYEKL. Trimming removed 4 bases at V and 2 bases at J, with 12 bases between. The CDR3 nucleotides are TGCGCCAGCAGCCCGTCTGTAGGACCCTACGAGCAGTACTTC. This translates into CASSPSVGPYEQYF.

The J gene is TRBJ2-7, the V gene TRBV28, with 7 bases aligning to TRBD1. CDR1 and CDR2 (germline): MDHEN, SYDVKM. V lost 4 bases and J lost 4; bases outside the gene matches: 7. CDR3 length equals 14 residues. Written as DNA, the CDR3 is TGTGCCAGCAGTTATACAGGGGTCCAGTACGAGCAGTACTTC. Amino acids: CASSYTGVQYEQYF. The full variable domain, in which reference TRBV28 and TRBJ2-7 provide the parts outside the CDR3, is DVKVTQSSRYLVKRTGEKVFLECVQDMDHENMFWYRQDPGLGLRLIYFSYDVKMKEKGDIPEGYSVSREKKERFSLILESASTNQTSMYLCASSYTGVQYEQYFGPGTRLTVT.

The genes are TRBV2 and TRBJ2-1; D unclear. V was shortened by 1 base and J by 0 bases, with 7 bases between the two germline ends. The CDR3 consists of 15 residues. The germline gives CDR1 SNHLY, CDR2 FYNNEI. CDR3: CASSEGLTSYNEQFF. CDR3 coding DNA: TGTGCCAGCAGTGAAGGACTTACCTCCTACAATGAGCAGTTCTTC.

The sample holds a few counts of this clonotype. The chain couples TRBV29-1 to TRBJ1-2, with TRBD1 identical over 7 bases. V lost 5 bases and J lost 8; bases outside the gene matches: 11. The CDR3 consists of 13 residues. Looked up from germline, CDR1 is SQVTM and CDR2 is ANQGSEA. The CDR3 protein is CSVSSTGDRGYTF. The CDR3, as DNA: TGCAGCGTTTCGTCCACAGGGGATCGGGGCTACACCTTC.

The chain uses TRBV4-1 and TRBJ2-7, with D perhaps matching TRBD1 (6 bases). Trimming cost V 2 bases and J 4 bases, with 18 bases left between them. Germline V gives CDR1 MGHRA, CDR2 YSYEKL. This CDR3 spans 16 amino acids. The CDR3 sequence: CASSQLQGPAGYEQYF. DNA of the CDR3: TGCGCCAGCAGCCAATTGCAGGGGCCTGCAGGTTACGAGCAGTACTTC.